A selection of T cell receptor beta chains follows, all from one sample in a study of chemoradiotherapy in HPV16-positive cancers. Only in-frame clones appear in the TCRdb table, and some are missing; sequencing was by immunoSEQ multiplex PCR. The sample lists about 14,000 clones; roughly 91% were seen once. The specimen was blood, collected from a patient who underwent chemoradiotherapy. All receptors come from a human donor with HPV-associated anogenital cancer. The CDR3 runs from the conserved cysteine through the conserved F or W. The D gene is left open where the match is weak. The size of a clone is reported for some rows only, either as once, few or many, or as a class for expanded clones.

v_gene	j_gene	abundance	d_gene	CDR3nt	CDR3aa
TRBV6-1	TRBJ2-6	NA	NA	TGTGCCAGCAGCTTGGGTGGCGGCGTCCTGACTTTC	CASSLGGGVLTF
TRBV27	TRBJ1-3	NA	NA	TGTGCCAGCAGTCCCCAGCAATACTCTGGAAACACCATATATTTT	CASSPQQYSGNTIYF
TRBV7-8	TRBJ1-6	once	NA	TGTGCCAGCAGCTTACATTCAGCACCCCTCCACTTT	CASSLHSAPLHF
TRBV7-9	TRBJ1-2	NA	NA	TGTGCCAGCAGCCCCTATACAGAACCTAACTATGGCTACACCTTC	CASSPYTEPNYGYTF
TRBV23-1	TRBJ1-5	NA	NA	TGCGCCAGTACAGGGAGATCAGATCAGCCCCAGCATTTT	CASTGRSDQPQHF
TRBV14	TRBJ2-2	NA	NA	TGTGCCAGCAGCCGTAGGACAGATTACGGGGAGCTGTTTTTT	CASSRRTDYGELFF
TRBV18	TRBJ1-6	NA	NA	TGTGCCAGCTCAAGGAGCGGGGGCCGGAGAGGGAATTCACCCCTCCACTTT	CASSRSGGRRGNSPLHF
TRBV5-6	TRBJ2-1	NA	TRBD2	TGTGCCAGCAGCTTGGAACGGGGGGGGACCTACAATGAGCAGTTCTTC	CASSLERGGTYNEQFF
TRBV11-3	TRBJ2-7	NA	NA	TGTGCCAGCAGCCCCCGGGTCGGGCCTCGCGAGCAGTACTTC	CASSPRVGPREQYF
TRBV28	TRBJ2-7	NA	NA	TGTGCCAGCAGTTTATCAGCTCGCGAGCAGTACTTC	CASSLSAREQYF
TRBV27	TRBJ2-7	NA	NA	TGTGCCAGCAGCCCTGGATCCGGTCGGAAAGGGCGGCACTACGAGCAGTACTTC	CASSPGSGRKGRHYEQYF
TRBV19	TRBJ2-3	NA	TRBD2	TGTGCCAGTAGTATACAACTAGCGGGGGGTAGGGGTACGCAGTATTTT	CASSIQLAGGRGTQYF
TRBV5-5	TRBJ1-1	once	NA	TGTGCCAGCAGCCTCTCACTGGTGAACACTGAAGCTTTCTTT	CASSLSLVNTEAFF
TRBV5-4	TRBJ2-2	NA	NA	TGTGCCAGCAGCTTGGCGCCCGGAGTCGCGAACACCGGGGAGCTGTTTTTT	CASSLAPGVANTGELFF
TRBV6-5	TRBJ2-7	NA	NA	TGTGCCAGCAGTTTCGACTACGAGCAGTACTTC	CASSFDYEQYF
TRBV4-2	TRBJ2-5	NA	TRBD2	TGTGCCAGCAGCCCCCTTGGTAGCGGGGGCCGAGAGACCCAGTACTTC	CASSPLGSGGRETQYF
TRBV7-9	TRBJ1-2	NA	NA	TGTGCCAGCAGCTTATGGGCACCTGAAGATGGCTACACCTTC	CASSLWAPEDGYTF
TRBV5-4	TRBJ2-3	NA	TRBD2	TGTGCCAGCAGCGAAGGGACTAGCGGGGGGAGAGATACGCAGTATTTT	CASSEGTSGGRDTQYF
TRBV7-9	TRBJ1-2	NA	NA	TGTGCCAGCAGAGCTTTCCCCGGGACATATGGCTACACCTTC	CASRAFPGTYGYTF
TRBV18	TRBJ1-3	NA	TRBD1	TGTGCCAGCTCACCCGACAGGGGACTCTCTGGAAACACCATATATTTT	CASSPDRGLSGNTIYF
TRBV14	TRBJ2-1	NA	TRBD2	TGTGCCAGCAGCCAAGTAACGGGGGGGCCGTTATTTGAGCAGTTCTTC	CASSQVTGGPLFEQFF
TRBV18	TRBJ1-3	NA	NA	TGTGCCAGCTCACCGCCCGGACTTTATACCGGAAACACCATATATTTT	CASSPPGLYTGNTIYF
TRBV30	TRBJ2-7	NA	NA	TGTGCCTGGAGTGTAGGGACGGGATACGAGCAGTACTTC	CAWSVGTGYEQYF
TRBV19	TRBJ2-3	NA	NA	TGTGCCAGTCAGGACTCGGACTTTTTCAGCACAGATACGCAGTATTTT	CASQDSDFFSTDTQYF
TRBV4-2	TRBJ2-7	NA	TRBD2	TGTGCCAGCAGCCAGATACTAGCGAGAGACTCCTACGAGCAGTACTTC	CASSQILARDSYEQYF
TRBV7-8	TRBJ1-5	NA	TRBD1	TGTGCCAGCAGCACTCGGGACAGGGAATTAGATCAGCCCCAGCATTTT	CASSTRDRELDQPQHF
TRBV11-1	TRBJ2-1	once	NA	TGTGCCAGCAGCCGAACCGGGAACTACAATGAGCAGTTCTTC	CASSRTGNYNEQFF
TRBV19	TRBJ1-2	NA	NA	TGTGCCAGTAGTTCCATGAGGGCCCTATGGGATGGCTACACCTTC	CASSSMRALWDGYTF
TRBV5-5	TRBJ2-5	NA	TRBD1	TGTGCCAGCAGCCCACAGGGGGCGAGAGAGCAGTACTTC	CASSPQGAREQYF
TRBV10-3	TRBJ1-2	NA	NA	TGTGCCAGTGAGGGGACGGCTAACTATGGCTACACCTTC	CASEGTANYGYTF
TRBV11-1	TRBJ2-2	NA	TRBD1	TGTGCCAGCAGCTTCCCGGGACAGGGGGCTACAGGGGAGCTGTTTTTT	CASSFPGQGATGELFF
TRBV2	TRBJ2-7	NA	NA	TGTGCCAGCAGTGTGGGCCCCTCCTACGAGCAGTACTTC	CASSVGPSYEQYF
TRBV5-1	TRBJ1-2	once	NA	TGCGCCAGCAGCTTGGGACAGGTTAAGGGTGGCTACACCTTC	CASSLGQVKGGYTF
TRBV2	TRBJ1-1	NA	NA	TGTGCCAGCAGTGACGTACCGAACACTGAAGCTTTCTTT	CASSDVPNTEAFF
TRBV7-9	TRBJ2-3	once	TRBD2	TGTGCCAGCAGCCACGGGGGGTCTAGCACAGATACGCAGTATTTT	CASSHGGSSTDTQYF
TRBV12-2	TRBJ2-2	NA	NA	TGTGCAAGTCGCGTAGCAGAGGGACAGGGGCTCGTCGGGGAGCTGTTTTTT	CASRVAEGQGLVGELFF
TRBV18	TRBJ2-3	NA	TRBD1	TGTGCCAGCTCACCACCCGGACAGGGGCTGACAGATACGCAGTATTTT	CASSPPGQGLTDTQYF
TRBV2	TRBJ1-2	few	TRBD1	TGTGCCCCAGGGGACAGGGTAAAAGGCTACACCTTC	CAPGDRVKGYTF
TRBV12-2	TRBJ2-1	NA	NA	TGTGCAAGTCGTTCTCTTAGGGTCTCTTCCTACAATGAGCAGTTCTTC	CASRSLRVSSYNEQFF
TRBV7-8	TRBJ2-3	NA	TRBD1	TGTGCCAGCAGCCTTTACAGGGGGCGCCCAGATACGCAGTATTTT	CASSLYRGRPDTQYF